This T cell receptor (beta chain) originates from a study of T cell responses to AZD1222 COVID-19 vaccine. Whole-study results and caveats: White British people made up most donors, females outnumbered males, and clonal diversity was possibly underestimated. Among AZD1222 vaccinees, only five or six were seropositive at baseline.

V was shortened by 6 bases and J by 0 bases, with 8 bases between the two germline ends. The germline CDR1 and CDR2 sequences are MDHEN and SYDVKM. This CDR3 has 13 amino acids. Concerning this clone itself: What it recognizes is unknown.

Clones were read by immunoSEQ multiplex PCR, and TCRdb kept only the in-frame ones, dropping some. The sample yields 150,000 to 200,000 clones, roughly 90% seen once. The source was peripheral blood, collected on day 0 of AZD1222 vaccination. The clonotype originates from an adult in good health. The chain uses TRBV28 and TRBJ1-1; D remains unclear. This CDR3 is CASSQPMNTEAFF. As DNA, the CDR3 is TGTGCCAGCAGCCAACCAATGAACACTGAAGCTTTCTTT.